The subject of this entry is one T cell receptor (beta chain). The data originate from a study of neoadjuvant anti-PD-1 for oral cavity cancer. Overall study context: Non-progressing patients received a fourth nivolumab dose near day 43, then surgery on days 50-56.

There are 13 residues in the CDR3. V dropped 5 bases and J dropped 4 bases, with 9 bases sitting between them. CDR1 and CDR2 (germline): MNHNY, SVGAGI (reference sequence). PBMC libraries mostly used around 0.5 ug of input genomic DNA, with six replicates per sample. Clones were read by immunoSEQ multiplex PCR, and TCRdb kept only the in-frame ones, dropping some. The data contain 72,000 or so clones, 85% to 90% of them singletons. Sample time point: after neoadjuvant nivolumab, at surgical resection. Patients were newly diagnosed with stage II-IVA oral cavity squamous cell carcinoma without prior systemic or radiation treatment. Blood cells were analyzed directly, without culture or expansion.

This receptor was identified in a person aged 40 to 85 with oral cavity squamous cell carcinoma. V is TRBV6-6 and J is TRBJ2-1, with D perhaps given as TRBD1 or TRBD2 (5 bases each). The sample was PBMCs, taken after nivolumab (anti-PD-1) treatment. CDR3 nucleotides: TGTGCCAGCAGTCCCGGGACGTACAATGAGCAGTTCTTC. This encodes CASSPGTYNEQFF.